Included here is one TCR beta chain sequence, with context. Its antigen is unidentified. Researchers collected approximately 9.9 milliliters of peripheral blood from every single donor. This sample was taken from a study of blood T cells in healthy people across ages. Study details: About one barcoded beta molecule was captured per two T cells (by template switching).

A second PCR, run for about 7 to 11 cycles, used a sample-barcoded 5' primer plus a J-beta primer mix. MiXCR was run by TCRdb on the 5' RACE reads, yielding one entry per CDR3 protein. The profile shows 1.6 million or so distinct CDR3 sequences, 34% of them singletons. Overall study findings and caveats: Comparison with aged donors showed that long-lived donors had more naive CD4+ cells and higher diversity.

This CDR3 has 16 amino acids. CDR1 and CDR2 from the germline V gene are SGHKS and YYEKEE (reference sequence). J gave up 4 bases and V 0 bases, and 6 bases lay outside the gene matches. This receptor was obtained from a woman aged 25 to 39 in good health. The chain has TRBV5-5 and TRBJ2-3; 9 nucleotides line up with TRBD2. Sequencing used blood. As DNA, the CDR3 is TGTGCCAGCAGCTTGGGTTCTAGCGGGATCTCAGATACGCAGTATTTT. Protein: CASSLGSSGISDTQYF. Variable domain in full (rest from reference TRBV5-5 and TRBJ2-3): DAGVTQSPTHLIKTRGQQVTLRCSPISGHKSVSWYQQVLGQGPQFIFQYYEKEERGRGNFPDRFSARQFPNYSSELNVNALLLGDSALYLCASSLGSSGISDTQYFGPGTRLTVL.